The 19 T cell receptor beta chains reported below all come from one sample, sequenced in a study of blood T cell repertoires in COVID-19. Clones were sequenced by immunoSEQ multiplex PCR, and TCRdb holds only the in-frame ones, with some missing. The sample has a few hundred thousand clones; approximately 87% are singletons. Sequenced input: PBMCs or T cells enriched from blood (not recorded which). The receptor set was obtained from a woman in her thirties or forties who had recovered from COVID-19.

V is TRBV7-2 and J is TRBJ1-2, with no clear D. Per germline, CDR1 SGHTA and CDR2 FQGNSA. This CDR3 has 11 amino acids. Trimming took 1 base from V and 7 from J, leaving 4 bases between them. CDR3 protein: CASSLEAGYTF. In DNA, the CDR3 is TGTGCCAGCAGCTTAGAAGCTGGCTACACCTTC.

This clone was seen once. This chain uses TRBV5-1 with TRBJ1-2, with 12 nucleotides matching TRBD1. V lost 0 bases to trimming and J lost 8 bases; unmatched junction nucleotides: 2. CDR1 SGHRS and CDR2 YFSETQ come from the germline V gene. The CDR3 covers 14 residues. CDR3 nucleotides: TGCGCCAGCAGCTTGGTTGGGACAGGGGGCGGCTACACCTTC. Translation gives CASSLVGTGGGYTF.

This clone was detected only a few times. This rearrangement joins TRBV7-6 to TRBJ2-1; D unclear. Germline CDR1 is SGHVS and CDR2 is FNYEAQ. The V end lost 5 bases, the J end lost 0 bases, and 11 bases lay between the germline ends. This CDR3 contains 15 residues. CDR3 DNA sequence: TGTGCCAGCAGCCACACAGTGAACTCCTACAATGAGCAGTTCTTC. Amino acid sequence: CASSHTVNSYNEQFF.

This chain joins TRBV5-4 and TRBJ1-2; 10 bases match TRBD1. The CDR3 length is 15 residues. The germline CDR1 and CDR2 sequences are SGHNT and YYREEE (reference sequence). Unmatched junction bases numbered 5, after V lost 2 bases and J lost 4 bases. Here the CDR3 DNA reads TGTGCCAGCAGCTTTGACAGGGGGCAGTCCTATGGCTACACCTTC. Residues: CASSFDRGQSYGYTF.

The chain uses TRBV5-4 and TRBJ2-3; D not certain. The CDR3 is 13 amino acids. V dropped 1 base and J dropped 6 bases, with 9 bases sitting between them. CDR1 and CDR2 (germline): SGHNT, YYREEE (reference sequence). Written as DNA, the CDR3 is TGTGCCAGCAGCTTGACGATCGGGGATACGCAGTATTTT. Amino acid sequence: CASSLTIGDTQYF. The full variable domain, its missing parts supplied by reference TRBV5-4 and TRBJ2-3, is ETGVTQSPTHLIKTRGQQVTLRCSSQSGHNTVSWYQQALGQGPQFIFQYYREEENGRGNFPPRFSGLQFPNYSSELNVNALELDDSALYLCASSLTIGDTQYFGPGTRLTVL.

The V call is TRBV4-3, the J call TRBJ2-7, with 8 bases fitting TRBD2. This CDR3 spans 16 amino acids. V dropped 4 bases and J dropped 7; count of bases not matched to a gene: 15. Per germline, CDR1 LGHNA and CDR2 YSLEER. As DNA, the CDR3 is TGCGCCAGCAGCCTCTCGGGTGGGGCGGGAGGTAGGGAGCAGTACTTC. This sequence encodes CASSLSGGAGGREQYF.

The chain carries TRBV7-6 and TRBJ2-5, with 7 bases aligning to TRBD2. Germline V gene lookup returns CDR1 SGHVS and CDR2 FNYEAQ. V lost 3 bases to trimming and J lost 5 bases; unmatched junction nucleotides: 9. This CDR3 is built from 15 residues. The CDR3, as DNA: TGTGCCAGCAGCTTCAAGCGGGACGGCCCGGAGACCCAGTACTTC. It is translated as CASSFKRDGPETQYF.

The chain joins TRBV10-1 to TRBJ2-5; TRBD2 matches 7 bases. Germline V gene lookup returns CDR1 WNHNN and CDR2 SYGVQD (reference sequence). V was pared by 4 bases and J by 2 bases, with 7 bases of the junction left unmatched. The CDR3 is made up of 15 amino acids. The CDR3 reads CASSVGASGQETQYF. In DNA, the CDR3 is TGCGCCAGCAGTGTAGGGGCTAGCGGACAAGAGACCCAGTACTTC.

The genes are TRBV4-2 and TRBJ2-7; 11 bases align to TRBD2. The CDR3 sequence is 16 residues long. The ends lost 0 bases at V and 3 bases at J; junction bases unmatched: 4. The germline V gene has CDR1 LGHNA and CDR2 YNFKEQ. The CDR3 here is CASSQDRTSGSYEQYF. Here the CDR3 DNA reads TGTGCCAGCAGCCAAGATCGAACTAGCGGGAGCTACGAGCAGTACTTC.

The chain joins TRBV5-4 to TRBJ2-7; D is perhaps TRBD1 (6 bases). V lost 3 bases and J 4 bases, leaving 17 bases between the germline ends. The CDR3 totals 15 residues. From germline, CDR1 is SGHNT and CDR2 YYREEE (reference sequence). CDR3 loop: CASSSQGKGKYEQYF. As DNA, the CDR3 is TGTGCCAGCAGCTCCCAGGGGAAGGGGAAATACGAGCAGTACTTC.

This clone was counted between two and nine times. This sequence joins TRBV18 and TRBJ2-1; no definite D call. Trimming took off 2 bases at V and 8 bases at J, with 7 bases between the two ends. The germline gives CDR1 KGHSH, CDR2 LQKENI. The CDR3 covers 12 residues. The CDR3 bases are TGTGCCAGCTCACCATCTTCGGATGAGCAGTTCTTC. Translating it yields CASSPSSDEQFF.

The chain employs TRBV6-2 or TRBV6-3 and TRBJ2-7; tentative D call: TRBD1 (6 bases). This CDR3 is 13 amino acids long. V was shortened by 0 bases and J by 12 bases, with 15 bases between the two germline ends. Germline CDR1 reads MNHEY; CDR2 reads SVGEGT. The DNA for the CDR3 is TGTGCCAGCAGTTACTCTCCGGACAGCCTGCCGTACTTC. It is translated as CASSYSPDSLPYF.

The count of this clone is one. V gene TRBV4-3 combines with J gene TRBJ1-2; possibly TRBD1 for D (6 bases). V gave up 0 bases and J gave up 4 bases, with 12 bases separating them. The CDR3 is 15 residues long. Germline V gene lookup returns CDR1 LGHNA and CDR2 YSLEER. CDR3 nucleotide sequence: TGCGCCAGCAGCCAAGATCCAGGGGACGTCTATGGCTACACCTTC. This codes for CASSQDPGDVYGYTF.

J is TRBJ2-1 and V is TRBV9; a possible D gene is TRBD1 (6 bases). The CDR3 is made up of 13 amino acids. CDR1 is SGDLS and CDR2 is YYNGEE in the germline V gene. V was trimmed by 4 bases and J by 10 bases, leaving 15 bases between them. The CDR3 is CASSPPNRDEQFF. The CDR3 DNA reads as TGTGCCAGCAGCCCACCAAACAGGGACGAGCAGTTCTTC.

V usage is TRBV7-9 and J usage is TRBJ2-3, with D possibly being TRBD2 (5 bases). V gave up 4 bases and J gave up 6 bases, with 8 bases separating them. Germline assignment: CDR1 SEHNR and CDR2 FQNEAQ (reference sequence). The CDR3 consists of 12 residues. CDR3 loop: CASSSRGDTQYF. As DNA, the CDR3 is TGTGCCAGCAGCTCTAGAGGGGATACGCAGTATTTT.

The V call is TRBV7-2, the J call TRBJ2-5; 10 bases fit TRBD2. Germline V CDR1 and CDR2: SGHTA, FQGNSA. The CDR3 totals 16 residues. V gave up 1 base and J gave up 7 bases; unmatched junction bases: 9. The CDR3 DNA reads as TGTGCCAGCAGCTTAGGGAAAGCGGGAGGGCTTGCGACCCAGTACTTC. Translated, it gives CASSLGKAGGLATQYF.

This clone has a handful of counts. The CDR3 region is CATSEAGRYEQYF. CDR3 bases: TGTGCCACCAGTGAGGCGGGAAGGTACGAGCAGTACTTC. This chain joins TRBV24-1 and TRBJ2-7; D is perhaps TRBD2 (6 bases). The CDR3 spans 13 residues. V lost 4 bases and J lost 4, with 10 bases in between. CDR1 is KGHDR, CDR2 SFDVKD, per germline.

This chain joins TRBV25-1 and TRBJ2-5, with TRBD1 matching 9 bases. Germline V gives CDR1 MGHDK, CDR2 SYGVNS. The ends lost 7 bases at V and 5 bases at J; junction bases unmatched: 5. The CDR3 totals 13 residues. The DNA of the CDR3 is TGTGCCAGCAACCACAGGGGGCTGGAGACCCAGTACTTC. Its translation: CASNHRGLETQYF.

The chain joins TRBV24-1 to TRBJ2-2; tentatively, D is TRBD2 (6 bases). Germline V gene lookup returns CDR1 KGHDR and CDR2 SFDVKD. The CDR3 contains 16 residues. Trimming pared 5 bases from V and 5 bases from J, leaving 17 bases between. The CDR3, as DNA: TGTGCCACCAGTGTGGATAGCGGAGAGGGTACCGGGGAGCTGTTTTTT. This translates into CATSVDSGEGTGELFF.